These 10 T cell receptor beta chains were all obtained from the same sample, sequenced in a study of regulatory T cells in long-lasting Graves disease. Time point given: persistent/refractory GD, antithyroid drugs over 5 years with positive TRAb. The TCR library was made from RNA extracted from PBMCs. The TCR beta library used iRepertoire HTBI primers with Arm-PCR amplification of CDR3. In TCRdb, the multiplex PCR reads were re-called with MiXCR into one record per CDR3 protein. The sample yields 500,000 to 700,000 distinct CDR3 sequences, 25% to 35% seen once. The sample here was peripheral blood mononuclear cells (PBMCs), taken when the disease was refractory, from a patient treated with antithyroid drugs. These receptors all come from a female donor with Graves disease.

This clonotype was recorded many times. V and J are TRBV2 and TRBJ1-2; D unclear. Looked up from germline, CDR1 is SNHLY and CDR2 is FYNNEI. This CDR3 comprises 13 residues. V lost 3 bases to trimming and J lost 8 bases, with 13 bases between them. The CDR3 loop is CASSEKPGSGYTF. The CDR3 DNA sequence: TGTGCCAGCAGTGAGAAACCAGGCAGCGGCTACACCTTC.

The CDR3 is CASSRGQGASEQYF. CDR3 DNA sequence: TGTGCCAGCAGCCGAGGACAGGGGGCTAGTGAGCAGTACTTC. This rearrangement joins TRBV3-1 to TRBJ2-7, with 11 bases matching TRBD1. The CDR3 runs to 14 residues. In germline, CDR1 is LGHDT, CDR2 YNNKEL (reference sequence). The V segment lost 4 bases and the J segment 7 bases; nucleotides outside the gene matches: 6.

There are a few counts of this clonotype. This chain connects TRBV30 to TRBJ2-7, with D tentatively TRBD2 (7 bases). This CDR3 has 14 residues. Trimming took off 2 bases at V and 3 bases at J, with 14 bases between the two ends. Germline V gene lookup returns CDR1 GTSNPN and CDR2 SVGIG (reference sequence). CDR3 sequence reads: CAWSTQGGGYEQYF. DNA of the CDR3: TGTGCCTGGAGTACACAGGGAGGGGGCTACGAGCAGTACTTC.

The chain couples TRBV9 to TRBJ2-5; 8 positions agree with TRBD1. The CDR3 is 15 residues long. Trimming took 0 bases from V and 5 from J; bases not matched to a gene: 6. Germline CDR1 reads SGDLS; CDR2 reads YYNGEE. The CDR3 DNA follows: TGTGCCAGCAGCGTAGAAGGACAGGGTACGGAGACCCAGTACTTC. It translates to CASSVEGQGTETQYF.

The chain recombines TRBV28 with TRBJ2-7; 9 nucleotides line up with TRBD1. This CDR3 has 14 residues. CDR1 MDHEN and CDR2 SYDVKM come from the germline V gene. V dropped 6 bases and J dropped 3; count of bases not matched to a gene: 6. CDR3 sequence reads: CASSAGTGLYEQYF. CDR3 bases: TGTGCCAGCAGCGCCGGGACAGGGCTCTACGAGCAGTACTTC.

The CDR3 loop is CASSYSVETESSGANVLTF. In DNA form, the CDR3 reads TGTGCCAGCAGTTACAGCGTAGAGACGGAGAGCTCTGGGGCCAACGTCCTGACTTTC. J is TRBJ2-6 and V is TRBV6-5; D remains unclear. The length of the CDR3 is 19 residues. Trimming took off 2 bases at V and 0 bases at J, with 17 bases between the two ends. Germline V gene sequence: CDR1 MNHEY, CDR2 SVGAGI.

This rearrangement joins TRBV24-1 to TRBJ2-2; 10 bases fit TRBD1. The CDR3 is 15 residues long. Losses at the gene ends were 5 bases for V and 6 bases for J; bases not matched to a gene: 5. Germline V CDR1 and CDR2: KGHDR, SFDVKD. CDR3 amino acids: CATSGPGTGAGELFF. The CDR3 region has the DNA TGTGCCACCAGTGGCCCCGGGACAGGGGCCGGGGAGCTGTTTTTT.

This clonotype has a handful of counts. The V call is TRBV30, the J call TRBJ1-2; 7 bases are a match to TRBD1. The V and J ends lost 4 bases and 5 bases, in that order; junction bases with no gene match: 10. The CDR3 covers 14 residues. CDR1 is GTSNPN and CDR2 is SVGIG in the germline V gene (reference sequence). The CDR3 loop is CAWISGQRPYGYTF. The CDR3 region has the DNA TGTGCCTGGATTTCGGGACAGCGACCTTATGGCTACACCTTC.

The chain recombines TRBV27 with TRBJ2-3; D is undetermined. This CDR3 comprises 15 residues. V gave up 2 bases and J gave up 8 bases, with 17 bases separating them. In germline, CDR1 is MNHEY, CDR2 SMNVEV (reference sequence). CDR3 protein: CASSLVVMAPSTQYF. The CDR3 DNA sequence: TGTGCCAGCAGTTTAGTAGTGATGGCCCCCAGTACGCAGTATTTT.

There are many counts of this clonotype. The chain uses TRBV2 and TRBJ2-7; no definite D call. This CDR3 is 13 amino acids long. Germline V gene sequence: CDR1 SNHLY, CDR2 FYNNEI. The V gene lost 3 bases and the J gene lost 3 bases, with 9 bases spanning the gap. The DNA of the CDR3 is TGTGCCAGCAGTGAGGTGGGTTACTACGAGCAGTACTTC. Translated: CASSEVGYYEQYF.